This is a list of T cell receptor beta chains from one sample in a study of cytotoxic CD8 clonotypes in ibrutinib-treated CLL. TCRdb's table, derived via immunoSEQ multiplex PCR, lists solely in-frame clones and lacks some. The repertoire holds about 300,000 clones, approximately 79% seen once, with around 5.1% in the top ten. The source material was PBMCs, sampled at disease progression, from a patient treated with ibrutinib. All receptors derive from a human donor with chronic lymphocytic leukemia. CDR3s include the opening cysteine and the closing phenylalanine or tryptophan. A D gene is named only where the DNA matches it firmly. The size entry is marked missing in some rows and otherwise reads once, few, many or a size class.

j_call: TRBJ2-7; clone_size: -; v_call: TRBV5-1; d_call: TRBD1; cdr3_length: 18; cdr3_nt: TGCGCCAGCAGCTTGGTGAGTCCGACAGGGGTAAACTCCTACGAGCAGTACTTC; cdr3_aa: CASSLVSPTGVNSYEQYF
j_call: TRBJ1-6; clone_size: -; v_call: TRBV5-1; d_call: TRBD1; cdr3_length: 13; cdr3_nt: TGCGCCAGCAGAGACAGGGTTAATTCACCCCTCCACTTT; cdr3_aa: CASRDRVNSPLHF
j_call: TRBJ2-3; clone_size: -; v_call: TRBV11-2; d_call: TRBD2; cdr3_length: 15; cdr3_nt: TGTGCCAGCAGCTCCGAGCGGGAGTGGACAGATACGCAGTATTTT; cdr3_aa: CASSSEREWTDTQYF
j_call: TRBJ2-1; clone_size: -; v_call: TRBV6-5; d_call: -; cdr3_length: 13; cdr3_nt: TGTGCCAGCAGTTACGGACCCCTCAATGAGCAGTTCTTC; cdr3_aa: CASSYGPLNEQFF
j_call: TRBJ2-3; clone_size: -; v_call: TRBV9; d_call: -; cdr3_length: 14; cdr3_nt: TGTGCCAGCAGCCAAGCACTACGCACAGATACGCAGTATTTT; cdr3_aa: CASSQALRTDTQYF
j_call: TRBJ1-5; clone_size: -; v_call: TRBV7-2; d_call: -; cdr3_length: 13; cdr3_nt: TGTGCCAGCAGCAGACTTCAGGGGCAGCCCCAGCATTTT; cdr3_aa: CASSRLQGQPQHF
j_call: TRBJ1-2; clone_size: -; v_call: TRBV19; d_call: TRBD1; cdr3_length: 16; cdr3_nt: TGTGCCAGTAAACCGGGACAGGGCCCCATATCGGAGGGCTACACCTTC; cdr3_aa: CASKPGQGPISEGYTF
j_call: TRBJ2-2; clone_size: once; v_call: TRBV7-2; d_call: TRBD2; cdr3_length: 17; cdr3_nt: TGTGCCAGCAGCAACATGGGACTAGCGGGAGTTCACGGGGAGCTGTTTTTT; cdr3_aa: CASSNMGLAGVHGELFF
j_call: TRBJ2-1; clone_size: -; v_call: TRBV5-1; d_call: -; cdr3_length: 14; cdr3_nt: TGCGCCAGCAGCTTGGGGCTACGACTTGGGGAGCAGTTCTTC; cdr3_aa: CASSLGLRLGEQFF
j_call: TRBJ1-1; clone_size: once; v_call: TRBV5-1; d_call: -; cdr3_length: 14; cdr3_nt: TGCGCCAGCAGCTTGCGAGGGGATTTTGCTGAAGCTTTCTTT; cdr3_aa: CASSLRGDFAEAFF
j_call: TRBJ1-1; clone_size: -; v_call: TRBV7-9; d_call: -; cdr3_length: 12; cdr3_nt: TGTGCCAGCACGAAAAGTCTCACTGAAGCTTTCTTT; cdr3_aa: CASTKSLTEAFF
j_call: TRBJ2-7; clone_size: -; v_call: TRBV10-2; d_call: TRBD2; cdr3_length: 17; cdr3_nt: TGCGCCAGCAGTGAGGGGCTAGCGGGGACGATCTCCTACGAGCAGTACTTC; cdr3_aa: CASSEGLAGTISYEQYF
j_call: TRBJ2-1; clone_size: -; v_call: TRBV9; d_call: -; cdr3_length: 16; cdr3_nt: TGTGCCAGCAGCCTCCGTTTGGGGACCAACTACAATGAGCAGTTCTTC; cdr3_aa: CASSLRLGTNYNEQFF
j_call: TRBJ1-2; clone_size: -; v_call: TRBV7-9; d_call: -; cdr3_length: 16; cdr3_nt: TGTGCCAGCAGCTTGGCCTCTGGACAAGCGGGGTATGGCTACACCTTC; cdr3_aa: CASSLASGQAGYGYTF